This entry lists 25 T cell receptor beta chains sequenced from one sample in a study of blood T cell repertoires in COVID-19. Method: immunoSEQ multiplex PCR; TCRdb's copy keeps in-frame clones and lacks some. The table includes 150,000 or so clones, more than 80% detected once. Sequenced sample: peripheral blood. Every receptor here comes from an older woman with COVID-19, enrolled during active disease.

The genes are TRBV5-4 and TRBJ1-3; D ambiguous. The V end was cut by 4 bases, the J end by 0 bases, with 14 bases between. The CDR3 length is 16 residues. In germline, CDR1 is SGHNT, CDR2 YYREEE (reference sequence). The CDR3 nucleotides are TGTGCCAGCAGCAACCCCCGGGGAGACTCTGGAAACACCATATATTTT. Its protein product is CASSNPRGDSGNTIYF.

This chain uses TRBV4-3 with TRBJ1-1; D remains ambiguous. CDR1 and CDR2 from the germline V gene are LGHNA and YSLEER. This CDR3 region has 14 residues. The germline V and J ends were trimmed by 2 bases and 0 bases, with 7 bases remaining between them. The CDR3 coding sequence is TGCGCCAGCAGCCAATCCATCCTGAACACTGAAGCTTTCTTT. This translates into CASSQSILNTEAFF.

The table lists this clone with a count of one. This chain's CDR3 is CASSVEGQGVTEAFF. In nucleotides, the CDR3 is TGTGCCAGCAGCGTAGAAGGACAGGGGGTCACTGAAGCTTTCTTT. The chain couples TRBV9 to TRBJ1-1, with 10 bases aligning to TRBD1. The CDR3 contains 15 residues. Germline CDR1 SGDLS, CDR2 YYNGEE. Trimming removed 0 bases from V and 4 bases from J; junction bases left unmatched: 3.

The chain is built from TRBV6-1 and TRBJ2-7; 10 bases are a match to TRBD2. The CDR3 extends over 14 amino acids. Germline V gene lookup returns CDR1 MNHNS and CDR2 SASEGT. The junction had 11 bases not matched to a gene; V was cut back by 8 bases and J by 7 bases. CDR3 region: CASGVGSGGREQYF. CDR3 nucleotide sequence: TGTGCCAGCGGTGTGGGTAGCGGGGGGCGGGAGCAGTACTTC.

The chain combines TRBV19 with TRBJ2-1, with D perhaps TRBD1 (6 bases). Per the germline V gene, CDR1 is LNHDA and CDR2 is SQIVND (reference sequence). This CDR3 is built from 15 residues. V gave up 5 bases and J gave up 3 bases, with 14 bases separating them. CDR3 DNA sequence: TGTGCCAGTAGTCCCCCAGGGGAGCTCTACAATGAGCAGTTCTTC. Protein product: CASSPPGELYNEQFF.

This sequence joins TRBV5-6 and TRBJ2-2; 9 positions agree with TRBD1. The trim removed 0 bases at V and 4 bases at J, leaving 7 bases unmatched. Per germline, CDR1 SGHDT and CDR2 YYEEEE. The CDR3 runs to 17 residues. The CDR3 DNA reads TGTGCCAGCAGCTTGGCCTCAGGGACAGGGCCCACCGGGGAGCTGTTTTTT. This sequence encodes CASSLASGTGPTGELFF. The variable domain in full, completed from reference TRBV5-6 and TRBJ2-2, reads DAGVTQSPTHLIKTRGQQVTLRCSPKSGHDTVSWYQQALGQGPQFIFQYYEEEERQRGNFPDRFSGHQFPNYSSELNVNALLLGDSALYLCASSLASGTGPTGELFFGEGSRLTVL.

This clone has only a few counts. The CDR3 here is CASSPVRTEAFF. CDR3 nucleotides: TGTGCCAGCAGCCCAGTCAGAACTGAAGCTTTCTTT. This chain uses TRBV7-9 with TRBJ1-1; D not resolved. The CDR3 has 12 amino acids. Looked up from germline, CDR1 is SEHNR and CDR2 is FQNEAQ (reference sequence). V was shortened by 5 bases and J by 5 bases, with 9 bases between the two germline ends.

V and J are TRBV6-5 and TRBJ1-2, with TRBD1 identical over 9 bases. Germline values: CDR1 MNHEY, CDR2 SVGAGI. The CDR3 consists of 14 residues. Trimming removed 6 bases from V and 8 bases from J; junction bases left unmatched: 10. CDR3 protein: CASRGPTGGAGYTF. DNA for the CDR3: TGTGCCAGCAGGGGGCCAACAGGGGGCGCCGGCTACACCTTC.

This chain joins TRBV10-3 and TRBJ1-3, with 8 bases aligning to TRBD1. Trimming removed 10 bases from V and 3 bases from J; junction bases left unmatched: 5. There are 13 residues in the CDR3. The germline V gene encodes CDR1 ENHRY and CDR2 SYGVKD. CDR3 coding DNA: TGTGCCACCCTAGACAGGGGTGGAAACACCATATATTTT. Translated, it gives CATLDRGGNTIYF.

This clone was counted a single time. The genes are TRBV6-5 and TRBJ1-1; 7 positions agree with TRBD1. V was clipped by 6 bases and J by 7 bases; unmatched bases: 11. CDR1 is MNHEY and CDR2 is SVGAGI in the germline V gene. This CDR3 is built from 14 residues. CDR3: CASRPGQERIEAFF. CDR3 DNA: TGTGCCAGCAGACCAGGACAGGAAAGAATTGAAGCTTTCTTT.

Notes on this clone: Germline and junction disagree at one end, which may indicate a read error. The chain has TRBV6-2 or TRBV6-3 and TRBJ2-7; 8 bases are shared with TRBD1. CDR3 size: 15 residues. Germline V gene sequence: CDR1 MNHEY, CDR2 SVGEGT. CDR3 sequence reads: CASSYYRGSTYEQYF. CDR3 nucleotides: TGTGCCAGCAGCTACTACAGGGGGAGCACATACGAGCAGTACTTC.

This rearrangement joins TRBV19 to TRBJ1-2, with D hard to call. The germline gives CDR1 LNHDA, CDR2 SQIVND (reference sequence). This CDR3 has 13 amino acids. Trimming stripped 5 bases from V and 4 bases from J, with 11 bases between. CDR3 in DNA: TGTGCCAGTAGTCGTTCACAGACCTATGGCTACACCTTC. This sequence encodes CASSRSQTYGYTF.

V is TRBV2 and J is TRBJ1-5; 7 bases are shared with TRBD1. The CDR3 totals 14 residues. Germline assignment: CDR1 SNHLY and CDR2 FYNNEI. With 5 bases clipped from V and 7 bases from J, the junction kept 8 bases outside the gene matches. CDR3 sequence (DNA): TGTGCCAGCAGTAGCGTACAGGGGAGGCAGCCCCAGCATTTT. It specifies CASSSVQGRQPQHF.

V is TRBV4-3 and J is TRBJ1-4; weak D call: TRBD1 (5 bases). The CDR3 runs to 15 residues. CDR1 LGHNA and CDR2 YSLEER come from the germline V gene. Trimming took off 3 bases at V and 5 bases at J, with 13 bases between the two ends. The CDR3 loop reads CASSHSGAGNEKLFF. The CDR3 nucleotides are TGCGCCAGCAGCCATTCCGGGGCGGGGAATGAAAAACTGTTTTTT.

V and J are TRBV15 and TRBJ2-6; possibly TRBD2 for D (5 bases). The CDR3 extends over 16 amino acids. Germline loops: CDR1 LNHNV, CDR2 YYDKDF (reference sequence). Trimming cost V 1 base and J 2 bases, with 9 bases left between them. CDR3 nucleotide sequence: TGTGCCACCAGCAGAGCTCCCGGGGCTGGGGCCAACGTCCTGACTTTC. This encodes CATSRAPGAGANVLTF.

This chain uses TRBV19 with TRBJ1-4; D unresolved. Trimming pared 1 base from V and 5 bases from J, leaving 8 bases between. Germline assignment: CDR1 LNHDA and CDR2 SQIVND (reference sequence). The CDR3 is made up of 14 amino acids. DNA for the CDR3: TGTGCCAGTAGTATAGGCCCAGGAAATGAAAAACTGTTTTTT. It specifies CASSIGPGNEKLFF.

V usage is TRBV4-3 and J usage is TRBJ1-5; possibly TRBD1 for D (6 bases). The germline CDR1 and CDR2 sequences are LGHNA and YSLEER. V lost 2 bases and J 7 bases, leaving 15 bases between the germline ends. This CDR3 has 15 residues. This CDR3 reads CASSQSNRVGQPQHF. CDR3 nucleotide sequence: TGCGCCAGCAGCCAAAGCAACAGGGTCGGGCAGCCCCAGCATTTT.

This clone was counted once. The chain uses TRBV5-1 and TRBJ2-6; 10 nucleotides match TRBD1. CDR3 length: 20 residues. V dropped 0 bases and J dropped 3; count of bases not matched to a gene: 12. Germline V gene sequence: CDR1 SGHRS, CDR2 YFSETQ. As DNA, the CDR3 is TGCGCCAGCAGCTTGGCGGCACGTGGGACAGGGGTGTTTGGGGCCAACGTCCTGACTTTC. As protein: CASSLAARGTGVFGANVLTF.

J is TRBJ1-1 and V is TRBV5-1; maybe TRBD1 (6 bases). Per germline, CDR1 SGHRS and CDR2 YFSETQ. The CDR3 runs 14 residues. The ends were cut back, 4 bases at V and 1 base at J, with 11 bases in the middle. CDR3 region: CASSVGQANTEAFF. CDR3 coding DNA: TGCGCCAGCAGCGTGGGACAAGCGAACACTGAAGCTTTCTTT. Complete variable domain (other parts from reference TRBV5-1 and TRBJ1-1): KAGVTQTPRYLIKTRGQQVTLSCSPISGHRSVSWYQQTPGQGLQFLFEYFSETQRNKGNFPGRFSGRQFSNSRSEMNVSTLELGDSALYLCASSVGQANTEAFFGQGTRLTVV.

This chain connects TRBV7-2 to TRBJ1-1; D is uncertain. Deletions cut 0 bases from V and 11 bases from J, with 19 bases between. Germline V gives CDR1 SGHTA, CDR2 FQGNSA. The CDR3 spans 15 residues. CDR3 sequence: CASSLAAVNSPRAFF. In DNA form, the CDR3 reads TGTGCCAGCAGCTTAGCCGCGGTGAATAGTCCTCGGGCTTTCTTT.

To note about this clone: At one end the junction does not follow the germline gene, possibly because of a read error. The rearrangement links TRBV30 to TRBJ2-2, with 7 bases identical to TRBD2. This CDR3 has 11 residues. Germline assignment: CDR1 GTSNPN and CDR2 SVGIG (reference sequence). CDR3 region: CAWSVSGELFF. The CDR3 DNA reads TGTGCCTGGAGTGTAAGCGGGGAACTGTTTTTT. Drawing the rest from reference TRBV30 and TRBJ2-2, the complete variable domain is SQTIHQWPATLVQPVGSPLSLECTVEGTSNPNLYWYRQAAGRGLQLLFYSVGIGQISSEVPQNLSASRPQDRQFILSSKKLLLSDSGFYLCAWSVSGELFFGEGSRLTVL.

This clone showed up just once. This chain links TRBV5-1 with TRBJ2-7; possible D gene TRBD1, 5 bases. The germline CDR1 and CDR2 sequences are SGHRS and YFSETQ. Trimming stripped 5 bases from V and 0 bases from J, with 15 bases between. The CDR3 contains 15 residues. CDR3 amino acids: CASRWASGISYEQYF. Here the CDR3 DNA reads TGCGCCAGCAGGTGGGCATCAGGGATCTCCTACGAGCAGTACTTC.

This sequence joins TRBV5-1 and TRBJ2-7; 7 nucleotides match TRBD1. This CDR3 is built from 14 residues. Germline CDR1 SGHRS, CDR2 YFSETQ. Trimming cost V 5 bases and J 3 bases; bases outside gene matches: 8. CDR3 DNA sequence: TGCGCCAGCAGAGGACAGGCATCGAACTACGAGCAGTACTTC. Translated, it gives CASRGQASNYEQYF.

The rearrangement uses TRBV5-1 and TRBJ2-5; 7 bases match TRBD1. CDR3 length: 13 amino acids. V dropped 0 bases and J dropped 5; count of bases not matched to a gene: 1. Germline V gene data show CDR1 as SGHRS and CDR2 as YFSETQ. CDR3 DNA: TGCGCCAGCAGCTTGGTACAGGGGGAGACCCAGTACTTC. It encodes CASSLVQGETQYF.

The chain is built from TRBV6-5 and TRBJ2-7, with 12 bases aligning to TRBD2. The CDR3 has 15 amino acids. The germline V gene encodes CDR1 MNHEY and CDR2 SVGAGI. V lost 2 bases and J lost 7; bases outside the gene matches: 6. The CDR3 loop is CASSYGTSGWGEQYF. Written as DNA, the CDR3 is TGTGCCAGCAGTTACGGGACTAGCGGGTGGGGGGAGCAGTACTTC.